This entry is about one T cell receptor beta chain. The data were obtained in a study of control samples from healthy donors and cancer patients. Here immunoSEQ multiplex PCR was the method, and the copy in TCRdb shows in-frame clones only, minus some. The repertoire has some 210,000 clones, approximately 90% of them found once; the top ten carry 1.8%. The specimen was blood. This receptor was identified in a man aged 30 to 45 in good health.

The CDR3: CASTVGTGNEQFF. The CDR3 DNA sequence: TGTGCCAGCACCGTGGGGACAGGGAATGAGCAGTTCTTC. V gene TRBV9 combines with J gene TRBJ2-1, with 9 positions matching TRBD1. This CDR3 contains 13 residues. Trimming removed 6 bases from V and 7 bases from J; junction bases left unmatched: 5. Germline V gene lookup returns CDR1 SGDLS and CDR2 YYNGEE.